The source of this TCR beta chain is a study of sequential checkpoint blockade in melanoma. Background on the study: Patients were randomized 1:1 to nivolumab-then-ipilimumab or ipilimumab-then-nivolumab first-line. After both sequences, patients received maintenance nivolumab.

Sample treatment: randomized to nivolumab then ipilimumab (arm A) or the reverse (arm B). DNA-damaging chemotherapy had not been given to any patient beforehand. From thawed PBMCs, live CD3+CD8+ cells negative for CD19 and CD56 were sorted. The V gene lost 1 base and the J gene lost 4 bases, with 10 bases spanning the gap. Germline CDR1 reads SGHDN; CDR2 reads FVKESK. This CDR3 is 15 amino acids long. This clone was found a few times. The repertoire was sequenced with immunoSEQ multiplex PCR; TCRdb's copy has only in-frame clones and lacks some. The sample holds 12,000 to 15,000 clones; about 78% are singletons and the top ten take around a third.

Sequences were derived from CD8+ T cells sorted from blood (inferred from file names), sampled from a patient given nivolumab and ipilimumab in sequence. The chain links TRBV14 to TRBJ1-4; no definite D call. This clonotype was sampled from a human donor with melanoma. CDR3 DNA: TGTGCCAGCAGCCAAGTCGGCAGACTTAATGAAAAACTGTTTTTT. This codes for CASSQVGRLNEKLFF.